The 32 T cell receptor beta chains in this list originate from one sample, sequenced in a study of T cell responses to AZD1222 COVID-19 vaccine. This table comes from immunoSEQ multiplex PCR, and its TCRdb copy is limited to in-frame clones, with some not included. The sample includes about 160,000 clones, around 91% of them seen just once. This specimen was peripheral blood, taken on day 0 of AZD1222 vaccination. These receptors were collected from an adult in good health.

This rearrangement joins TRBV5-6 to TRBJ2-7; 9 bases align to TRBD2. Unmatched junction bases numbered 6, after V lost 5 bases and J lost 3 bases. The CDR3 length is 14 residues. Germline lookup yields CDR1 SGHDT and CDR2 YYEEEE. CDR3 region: CASRRLAGHYEQYV. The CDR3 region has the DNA TGTGCCAGCAGGCGGCTAGCGGGGCACTACGAGCAGTACGTC.

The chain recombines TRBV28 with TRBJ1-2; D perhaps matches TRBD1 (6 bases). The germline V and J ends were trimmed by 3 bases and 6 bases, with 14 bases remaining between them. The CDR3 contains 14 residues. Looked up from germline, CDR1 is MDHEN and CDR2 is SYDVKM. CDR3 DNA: TGTGCCAGCAGTTTTAGTGGAGGGGGTAATGGCTACACCTTC. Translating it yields CASSFSGGGNGYTF.

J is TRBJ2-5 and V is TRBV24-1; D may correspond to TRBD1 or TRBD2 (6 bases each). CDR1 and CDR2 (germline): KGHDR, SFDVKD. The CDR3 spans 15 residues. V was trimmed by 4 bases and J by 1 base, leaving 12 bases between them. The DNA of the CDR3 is TGTGCCACCAGTGAGTCGGGGGCCCTCCAAGAGACCCAGTACTTC. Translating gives CATSESGALQETQYF.

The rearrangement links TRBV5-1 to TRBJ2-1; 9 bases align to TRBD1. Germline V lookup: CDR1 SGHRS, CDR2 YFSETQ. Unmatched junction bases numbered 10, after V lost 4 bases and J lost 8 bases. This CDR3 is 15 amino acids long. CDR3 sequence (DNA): TGCGCCAGCAGCCGGGGACAGGGTCTCTTGGATGAGCAGTTCTTC. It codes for CASSRGQGLLDEQFF.

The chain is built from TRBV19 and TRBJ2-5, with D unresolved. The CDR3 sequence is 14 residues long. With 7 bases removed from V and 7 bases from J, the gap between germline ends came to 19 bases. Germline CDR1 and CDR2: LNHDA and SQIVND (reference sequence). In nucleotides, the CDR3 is TGTGCCAGTAACCCTAAATTTATGGATGGGACCCAGTACTTC. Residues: CASNPKFMDGTQYF.

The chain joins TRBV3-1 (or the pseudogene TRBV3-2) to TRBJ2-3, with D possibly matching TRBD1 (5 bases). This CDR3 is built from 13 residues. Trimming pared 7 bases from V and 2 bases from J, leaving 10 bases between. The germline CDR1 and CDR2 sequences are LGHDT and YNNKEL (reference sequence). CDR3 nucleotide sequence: TGTGCCAGCACCCTAGGGGCCACAGATACGCAGTATTTT. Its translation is CASTLGATDTQYF.

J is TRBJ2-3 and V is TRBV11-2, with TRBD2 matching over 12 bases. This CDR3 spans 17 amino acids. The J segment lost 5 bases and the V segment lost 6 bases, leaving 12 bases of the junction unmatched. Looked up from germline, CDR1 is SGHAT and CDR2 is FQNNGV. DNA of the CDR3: TGTGCCAGCAGTAAGAACCTAGCGGGGGGGCCAAAAGATACGCAGTATTTT. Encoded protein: CASSKNLAGGPKDTQYF.

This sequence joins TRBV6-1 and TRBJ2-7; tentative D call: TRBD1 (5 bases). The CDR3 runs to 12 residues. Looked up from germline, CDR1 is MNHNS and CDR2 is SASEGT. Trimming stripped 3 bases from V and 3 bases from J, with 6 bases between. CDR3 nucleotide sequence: TGTGCCAGCAGTGAGACAGACTACGAGCAGTACTTC. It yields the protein CASSETDYEQYF.

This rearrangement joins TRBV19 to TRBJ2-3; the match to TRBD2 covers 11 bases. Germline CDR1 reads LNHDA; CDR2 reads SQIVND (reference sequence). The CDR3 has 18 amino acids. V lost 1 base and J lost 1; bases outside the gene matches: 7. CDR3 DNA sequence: TGTGCCAGTAGTATAGTACTAGCGGGGGTTGGTGGCACAGATACGCAGTATTTT. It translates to CASSIVLAGVGGTDTQYF.

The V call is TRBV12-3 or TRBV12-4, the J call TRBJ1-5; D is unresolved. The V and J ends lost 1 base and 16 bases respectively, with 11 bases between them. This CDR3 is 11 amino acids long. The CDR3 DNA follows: TGTGCCAGCAGTTTAGGGCAGGACGAACATTTT. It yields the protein CASSLGQDEHF.

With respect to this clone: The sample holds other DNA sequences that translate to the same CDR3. CDR3 DNA: TGTGCCAGCAGCTTGGGAGGGTATAGCAATCAGCCCCAGCATTTT. It is translated as CASSLGGYSNQPQHF. This chain links TRBV5-6 with TRBJ1-5; D unresolved. V shed 0 bases and J shed 0 bases, with 7 bases lying between them. Germline CDR1 SGHDT, CDR2 YYEEEE. This CDR3 has 15 residues.

The CDR3 DNA reads TGTGCCAGCAGCTTGGTCAGACTAGCGGGGAGGGCAGATACGCAGTATTTT. It translates to CASSLVRLAGRADTQYF. The chain recombines TRBV11-3 with TRBJ2-3; 11 positions match TRBD2. V was pared by 3 bases and J by 4 bases, with 9 bases of the junction left unmatched. There are 17 residues in the CDR3. Germline CDR1 SGHNT, CDR2 YENEEA. The variable domain in full, completed from reference TRBV11-3 and TRBJ2-3, reads EAGVVQSPRYKIIEKKQPVAFWCNPISGHNTLYWYLQNLGQGPELLIRYENEEAVDDSQLPKDRFSAERLKGVDSTLKIQPAELGDSAVYLCASSLVRLAGRADTQYFGPGTRLTVL.

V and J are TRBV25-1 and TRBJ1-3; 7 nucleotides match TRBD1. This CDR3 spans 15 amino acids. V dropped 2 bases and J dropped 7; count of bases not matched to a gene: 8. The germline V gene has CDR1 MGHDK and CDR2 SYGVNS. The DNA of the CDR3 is TGTGCCAGCAGTGAAGAAACGACAGGGAGGAACACCATATATTTT. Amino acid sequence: CASSEETTGRNTIYF.

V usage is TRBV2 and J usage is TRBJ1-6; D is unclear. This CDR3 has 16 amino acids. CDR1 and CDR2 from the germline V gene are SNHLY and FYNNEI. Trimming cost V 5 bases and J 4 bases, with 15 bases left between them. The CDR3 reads CASSLDSFGYNSPLHF. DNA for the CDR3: TGTGCCAGCAGTTTGGATTCTTTTGGGTATAATTCACCCCTCCACTTT.

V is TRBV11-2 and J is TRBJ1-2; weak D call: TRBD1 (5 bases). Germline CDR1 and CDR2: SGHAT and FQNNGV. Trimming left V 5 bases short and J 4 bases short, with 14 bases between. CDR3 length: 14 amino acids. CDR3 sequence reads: CASSIVRAFYGYTF. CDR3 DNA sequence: TGTGCCAGCAGCATTGTCAGGGCTTTCTATGGCTACACCTTC.

CDR3: CASSSAGDYGYTF. The CDR3 DNA follows: TGTGCCAGCAGTTCCGCCGGCGATTATGGCTACACCTTC. This chain connects TRBV6-5 to TRBJ1-2; D not resolved. The CDR3 is made up of 13 amino acids. In germline, CDR1 is MNHEY, CDR2 SVGAGI. The V gene lost 4 bases and the J gene lost 5 bases, with 11 bases spanning the gap.

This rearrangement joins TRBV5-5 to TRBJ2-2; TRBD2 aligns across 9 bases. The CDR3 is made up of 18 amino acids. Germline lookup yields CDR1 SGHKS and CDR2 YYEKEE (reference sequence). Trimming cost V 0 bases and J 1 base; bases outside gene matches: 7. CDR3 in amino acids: CASSLEVSGGLNTGELFF. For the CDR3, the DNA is TGTGCCAGCAGCTTGGAGGTTAGCGGGGGACTGAACACCGGGGAGCTGTTTTTT.

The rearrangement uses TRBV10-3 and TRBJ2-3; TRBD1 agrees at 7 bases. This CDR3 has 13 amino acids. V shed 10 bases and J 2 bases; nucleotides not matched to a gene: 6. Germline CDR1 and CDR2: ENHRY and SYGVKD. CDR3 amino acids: CATRQGFTDTQYF. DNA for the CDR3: TGTGCCACCCGACAGGGCTTCACAGATACGCAGTATTTT.

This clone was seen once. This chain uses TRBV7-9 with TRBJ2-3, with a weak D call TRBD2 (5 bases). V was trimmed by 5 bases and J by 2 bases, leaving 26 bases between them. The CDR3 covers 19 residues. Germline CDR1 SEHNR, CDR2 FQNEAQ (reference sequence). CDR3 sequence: CASSRILVVASLPTDTQYF. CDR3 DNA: TGTGCCAGCAGCCGAATCCTGGTGGTTGCTAGCCTTCCCACAGATACGCAGTATTTT.

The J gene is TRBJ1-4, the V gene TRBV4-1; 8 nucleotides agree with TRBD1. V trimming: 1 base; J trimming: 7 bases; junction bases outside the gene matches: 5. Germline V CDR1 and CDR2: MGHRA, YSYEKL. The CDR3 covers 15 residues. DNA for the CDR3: TGCGCCAGCAGCCAAGGACAGGGGTCTGGTGAAAAACTGTTTTTT. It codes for CASSQGQGSGEKLFF.

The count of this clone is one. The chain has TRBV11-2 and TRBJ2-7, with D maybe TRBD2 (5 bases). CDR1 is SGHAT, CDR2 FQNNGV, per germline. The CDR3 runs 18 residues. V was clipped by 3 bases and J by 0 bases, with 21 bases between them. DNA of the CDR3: TGTGCCAGCAGCTTCGCGCTAGCCGGATCGGAAACCTCCTACGAGCAGTACTTC. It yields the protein CASSFALAGSETSYEQYF. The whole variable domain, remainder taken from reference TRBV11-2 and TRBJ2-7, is EAGVAQSPRYKIIEKRQSVAFWCNPISGHATLYWYQQILGQGPKLLIQFQNNGVVDDSQLPKDRFSAERLKGVDSTLKIQPAKLEDSAVYLCASSFALAGSETSYEQYFGPGTRLTVT.

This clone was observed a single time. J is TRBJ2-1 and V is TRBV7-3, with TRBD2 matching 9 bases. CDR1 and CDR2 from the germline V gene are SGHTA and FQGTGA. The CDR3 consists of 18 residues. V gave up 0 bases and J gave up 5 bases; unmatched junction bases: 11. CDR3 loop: CASSLTRGSGGPHNEQFF. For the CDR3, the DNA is TGTGCCAGCAGCTTAACGAGGGGTAGCGGGGGCCCACACAATGAGCAGTTCTTC.

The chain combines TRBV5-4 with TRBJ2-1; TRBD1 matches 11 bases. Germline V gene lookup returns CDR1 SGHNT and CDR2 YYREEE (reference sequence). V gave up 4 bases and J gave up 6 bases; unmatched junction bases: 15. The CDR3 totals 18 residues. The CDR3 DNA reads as TGTGCCAGCAGCGAGCCTCCGGGACAGGGGGGAGGTGGCAATGAGCAGTTCTTC. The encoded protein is CASSEPPGQGGGGNEQFF. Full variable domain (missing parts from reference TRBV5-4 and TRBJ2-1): ETGVTQSPTHLIKTRGQQVTLRCSSQSGHNTVSWYQQALGQGPQFIFQYYREEENGRGNFPPRFSGLQFPNYSSELNVNALELDDSALYLCASSEPPGQGGGGNEQFFGPGTRLTVL.

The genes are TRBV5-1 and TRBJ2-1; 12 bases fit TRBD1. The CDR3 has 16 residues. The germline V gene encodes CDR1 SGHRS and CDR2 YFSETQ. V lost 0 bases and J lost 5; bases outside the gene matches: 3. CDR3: CASSLGGTGGNNEQFF. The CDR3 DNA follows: TGCGCCAGCAGCTTGGGTGGGACAGGGGGCAACAATGAGCAGTTCTTC.

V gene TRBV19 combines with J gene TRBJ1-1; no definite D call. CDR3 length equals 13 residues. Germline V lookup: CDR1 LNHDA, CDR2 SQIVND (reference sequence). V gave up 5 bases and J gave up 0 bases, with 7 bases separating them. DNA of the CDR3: TGTGCCAGTAGTGCCCCCATGAACACTGAAGCTTTCTTT. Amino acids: CASSAPMNTEAFF.

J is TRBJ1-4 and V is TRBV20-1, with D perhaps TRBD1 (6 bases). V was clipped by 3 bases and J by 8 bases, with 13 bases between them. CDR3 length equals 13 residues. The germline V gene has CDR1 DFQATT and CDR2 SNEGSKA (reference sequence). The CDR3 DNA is TGCAGTGCTAGTGTGGGGGCGCGCGAAAAACTGTTTTTT. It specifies CSASVGAREKLFF.

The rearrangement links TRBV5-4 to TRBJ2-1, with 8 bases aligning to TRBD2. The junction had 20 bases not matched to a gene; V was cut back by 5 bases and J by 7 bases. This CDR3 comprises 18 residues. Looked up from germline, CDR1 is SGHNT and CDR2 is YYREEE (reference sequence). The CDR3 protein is CASSPNVIAGGLRNEQFF. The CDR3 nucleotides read TGTGCCAGCAGTCCCAACGTGATTGCGGGGGGACTTCGAAATGAGCAGTTCTTC.

CDR3 amino acids: CASSLPPQETQYF. For the CDR3, the DNA is TGCGCCAGCAGCCTGCCCCCCCAAGAGACCCAGTACTTC. V gene TRBV5-1 combines with J gene TRBJ2-5, with no clear D. This CDR3 spans 13 amino acids. Germline V gene sequence: CDR1 SGHRS, CDR2 YFSETQ. V gave up 4 bases and J gave up 1 base, with 8 bases separating them.

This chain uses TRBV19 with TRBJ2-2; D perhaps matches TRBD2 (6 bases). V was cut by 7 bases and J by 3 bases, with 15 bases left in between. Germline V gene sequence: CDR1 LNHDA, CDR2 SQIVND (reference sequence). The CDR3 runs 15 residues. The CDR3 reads CASTGGARYTGELFF. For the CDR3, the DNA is TGTGCCAGTACCGGAGGGGCCAGATACACCGGGGAGCTGTTTTTT.

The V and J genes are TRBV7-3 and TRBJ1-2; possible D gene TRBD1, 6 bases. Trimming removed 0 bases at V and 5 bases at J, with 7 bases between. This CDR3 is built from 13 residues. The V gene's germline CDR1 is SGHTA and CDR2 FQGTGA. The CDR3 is CASSLTGGYGYTF. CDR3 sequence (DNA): TGTGCCAGCAGCTTAACAGGGGGATATGGCTACACCTTC. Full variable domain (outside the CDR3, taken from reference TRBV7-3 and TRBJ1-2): GAGVSQTPSNKVTEKGKYVELRCDPISGHTALYWYRQSLGQGPEFLIYFQGTGAADDSGLPNDRFFAVRPEGSVSTLKIQRTERGDSAVYLCASSLTGGYGYTFGSGTRLTVV.

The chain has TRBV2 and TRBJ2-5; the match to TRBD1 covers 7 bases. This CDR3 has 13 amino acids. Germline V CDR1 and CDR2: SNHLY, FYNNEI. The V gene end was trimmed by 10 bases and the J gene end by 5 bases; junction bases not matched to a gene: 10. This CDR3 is CATDTGDGETQYF. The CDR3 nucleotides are TGTGCCACCGATACAGGGGACGGGGAGACCCAGTACTTC.

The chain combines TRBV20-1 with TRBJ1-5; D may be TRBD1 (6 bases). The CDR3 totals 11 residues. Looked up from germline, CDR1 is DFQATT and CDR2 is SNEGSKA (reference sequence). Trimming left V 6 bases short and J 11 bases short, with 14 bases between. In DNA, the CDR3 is TGCAGTGCAGTTACAGGGACGACCCAGCATTTT. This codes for CSAVTGTTQHF.